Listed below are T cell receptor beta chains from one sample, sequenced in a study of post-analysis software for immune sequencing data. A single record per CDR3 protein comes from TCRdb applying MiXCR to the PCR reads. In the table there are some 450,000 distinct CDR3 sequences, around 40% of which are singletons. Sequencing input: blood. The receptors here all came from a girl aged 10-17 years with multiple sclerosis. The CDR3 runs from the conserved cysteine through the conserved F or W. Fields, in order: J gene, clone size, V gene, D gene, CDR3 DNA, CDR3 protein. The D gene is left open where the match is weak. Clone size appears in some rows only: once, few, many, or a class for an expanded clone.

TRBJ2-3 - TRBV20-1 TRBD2 TGCAGTGCTAGATTGGAGAGCGGGATAATCTTAGCAGATACGCAGTATTTT CSARLESGIILADTQYF
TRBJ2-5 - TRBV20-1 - TGCAGTGCCCCGGTCGGTACGGAGACCCAGTACTTC CSAPVGTETQYF
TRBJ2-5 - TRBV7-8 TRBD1 TGTGCCAGCAGCTCGACAGGGAAAGAGACCCAGTACTTC CASSSTGKETQYF
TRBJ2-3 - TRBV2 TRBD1 TGTGCCAGCAGCCAAAGGACGGCAGGGGGCGCAGATACGCAGTATTTT CASSQRTAGGADTQYF
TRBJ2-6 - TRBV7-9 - TGTGCCAGCAGCCCCCCAAGCAGATTCAGGAGCTCTGGGGCCAACGTCCTGACTTTC CASSPPSRFRSSGANVLTF
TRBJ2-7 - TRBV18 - TGTGCCAGCTCACTTCTGGGGTTGAGCTCCTACGAGCAGTACTTC CASSLLGLSSYEQYF
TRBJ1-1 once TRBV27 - TGTGCCAGCAGTTTATCGGGAGGACAGAACACTGAAGCTTTCTTT CASSLSGGQNTEAFF
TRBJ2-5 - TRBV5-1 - TGCGCCAGCAGCGCCTCCACAGGGTACCAAGGGACCCAGTACTTC CASSASTGYQGTQYF
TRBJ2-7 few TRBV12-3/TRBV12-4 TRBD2 TGTGCCAGCAGTCCCAATCTAGCGGGTCTTATTATATCCTCCTACGAGCAGTACTTC CASSPNLAGLIISSYEQYF
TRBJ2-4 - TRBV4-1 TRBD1 TGCGCCAGCAGCCACGGACGGACAGGCAAACTAGCCAAAAACATTCAGTACTTC CASSHGRTGKLAKNIQYF
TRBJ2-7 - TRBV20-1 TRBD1 TGCAGTGCTAGAGATTCCGACAGGGGGGACGGAATCTACGAGCAGTACTTC CSARDSDRGDGIYEQYF
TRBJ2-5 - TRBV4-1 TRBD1 TGCGCCAGCAGCCATAGTCCGGGACAGCAAGAGACCCAGTACTTC CASSHSPGQQETQYF